The sequence of this TCR beta chain was determined in a study of cytomegalovirus exposure and HLA in healthy donors (dated by TCRdb to about 2017). Describing the broader study: An earlier analysis of approximately 640 of the donors reported about 290 Gb of sequence data and about 100 million unique TCR beta sequences from 150 million to 200 million T cells. About 330 gigabases of sequencing data and around 88 million unique TCR sequences made up an early release that covered 640 HLA-typed donors. Among the roughly 380 genotyped donors, approximately 82% belonged to the genetic ancestry cluster associated with self-reported Caucasian donors. The study was designed to test whether signatures of past pathogen exposure could be identified by cataloging public T cell receptors. The study profiled the T cell repertoires of under 850 subjects by immunosequencing and related them to cytomegalovirus serostatus. A separate validation cohort of roughly 130 different subjects was used in addition to the approximately 700-subject first cohort. To predict cytomegalovirus infection status, the study brought together high-throughput TCR immunosequencing, statistical association of individual TCRs with disease status, and machine learning. A later analysis re-examined previously published TCR beta repertoires from about 670 donors and added high-resolution HLA genotyping to investigate patterns of TCR occurrence. The later analysis used no new phenotypic data to find candidate immune exposures, relying instead on TCR beta sequences and their occurrence across donors. To decide whether each TCR beta V gene segment behaved as functional or pseudogenic, an earlier analysis of nearly 600 of the donors relied on high-throughput TCR beta sequencing. Donor age, sex, ethnicity and CMV serostatus were compiled together with the repertoire data. A later genetic analysis took genome-wide SNP genotypes for about 55% of the 666 donors and used that subset as a discovery cohort. All discovery cohort repertoires had been generated on a single sequencing platform. Both class I and class II loci were covered by HLA typing, at four-digit resolution. Typing coverage differed by locus: A, B, C, DRB1 and DQB1 were typed in roughly 629-640 donors, DQA1 in 522, DPA1 in approximately 610, and DPB1 in 400 to 480. Roughly 5 DR-DQ haplotypes were handled as single units for association and clustering, since linkage in the cohort was strong. Among under 450 genotyped donors of the cohort, an average of approximately 240,000 unique TCR beta nucleotide sequences were sequenced per donor, roughly 20% of them non-productive.

Receptors were amplified or captured by the immunoSEQ multiplex PCR assay. The multiplex PCR relied on a mix of 60 forward primers for TCR Vbeta segments and 13 reverse primers for TCR Jbeta segments. The CDR3 region of rearranged TCR beta genes was amplified from genomic DNA with a multiplex PCR assay. The Illumina HiSeq System was used to sequence the amplified TCR beta libraries as 87-base-pair reads. The original methods were these. Across the roughly 670 repertoires, a later analysis counted some 80 million unique TCR beta chains, 8.5 million to 12 million of which were shared by at least two donors. Raw reads were error-corrected and collapsed into unique sequences by a nearest-neighbor algorithm in which closely related sequences were merged to remove PCR and sequencing errors. CDR3 sequences were aligned to IMGT reference sequences to assign V, D and J gene segments. Each retained sequence needed at least a six-nucleotide match to both a V gene segment and a J gene segment. A rearrangement counted as productive if the CDR3 had no stop codons and remained in frame with V and J, and every other rearrangement counted as non-productive. CDR3 was defined according to IMGT convention as the region running from the second conserved V-encoded cysteine to the conserved J-encoded phenylalanine. The earlier analysis of some 600 of the donors excluded sequences that lacked an unambiguous match to a single V gene segment. In an earlier analysis of some 590 of the donors, V segments were called functional above 56.7% productive rearrangements and were called segregating when the between-donor standard deviation exceeded 5%. A statistical classification framework was built to diagnose cytomegalovirus status from the catalog of TCR beta chain sequences. In a later analysis, TCR nucleotide sequences were compared against IMGT/GENE-DB human TR gene sequences so that V and J genes could be assigned. In a later analysis, CDR3 sequences and most-parsimonious VDJ recombination scenarios were assigned using the TCRdist pipeline. In a later analysis, each TCR beta chain was defined by its CDR3 amino acid sequence together with its V-gene family, and reads lacking a unique V-gene family were excluded. As a way to deal with suspected cross-contamination and a sequencing artifact, a later analysis dropped more than 500 nucleotide sequences that were highly shared and had low generation probability. In a later analysis, a clonal expansion index for each public chain was calculated from normalized within-repertoire ranks of inferred template counts. Generation probabilities in a later analysis came from a VDJ recombination model fitted to out-of-frame rearrangements, and those results were checked against IGoR. A later analysis scored TCR-TCR, TCR-HLA and TCR-CMV co-occurrence with hypergeometric tests, applying a repertoire-size bias correction to TCR pairs. In a later analysis, false discovery rates were estimated by permuting HLA or CMV assignments 20 times. In a later analysis, co-occurring TCRs were grouped using DBSCAN, with TCRdist sequence similarity added in when clustering inside HLA-allele-positive subsets. Repertoires with fewer than 30,000 or more than 120,000 public chains, plus five repertoires with anomalous nucleotide sharing, were excluded from co-occurrence clustering. As stored in TCRdb, this immuneACCESS dataset retains in-frame rearrangements with V and J assigned. A fraction of the clones does not appear; measured against another copy, unresolved V genes explain less than half of the discrepancy, and the remainder lacks a known reason. That table gives V, J and clone size, and the DNA gave D and trimming. The sample includes under 200,000 clones, with 70% to 90% observed a single time. The ten most abundant clones make up around 0.3% of the sample.

Findings and caveats that apply to the study as a whole: Several of the top co-occurrence clusters appeared to be linked to parvovirus B19, influenza, CMV and Epstein-Barr virus, according to a later analysis. In a later analysis, HLA-associated TCR beta chains were found to be more clonally expanded and to have lower generation probabilities than equally common non-associated chains. A further reported finding was that TCR beta sequences accurately predicted the HLA-A and HLA-B alleles for most subjects in the first cohort. Broadly in line with IMGT annotations, most TCR beta V segments showed up in productive rearrangements about 87% or about 30% of the time in an earlier analysis of around 600 of the donors. The study gave a list of some 150 TCR beta chains associated with cytomegalovirus. This cohort had only TCR beta chains sequenced, and the lack of alpha or paired-chain data limited which features could be detected. A later analysis associated approximately 17,000 TCR beta sequences with specific HLA alleles at a false discovery rate of 0.05. CMV serostatus was the only immune exposure information available for the cohort. According to a later analysis, most CMV-associated TCR beta chains appeared to be HLA-restricted, and the HLA associations seemed to be driven largely by CMV exposure. A few of the identified cytomegalovirus-associated TCR beta chains were confirmed in vitro to be specific for cytomegalovirus antigens. The sequencing pipeline was judged likely to have produced a cluster of highly shared sequence variants as a technical artifact. In a later genetic analysis, a missense DCLRE1C variant was associated with V-gene and J-gene trimming of TCR beta chains, and the association was replicated in an independent cohort. Because HLA typing was unavailable for some donors at each locus, only the typed subset was used in association tests. When HLA alleles, especially DR and DQ, strongly co-occurred, attributing TCR associations to individual alleles was difficult. A later analysis found that TCR association rates varied across HLA loci, with DRB1 alleles showing the most associated TCRs and HLA-C alleles the fewest. Because the 87-base-pair reads could not distinguish some IMGT-functional V segments, including TRBV6-2 and TRBV6-3, those segments were excluded. In a later genetic analysis, fewer N-insertions in productive TCRs were reported among donors in an Asian-associated ancestry cluster than the roughly 700-donor mean. Because counts were too low, 15 to 20 rarely observed V segments, including chromosome 9 orphons, were left out of the earlier analysis of about 620 of the donors. Most TCR sequences were seen in very few donors, while some public TCRs were found in many individuals. The authors suggested that the approach could potentially be extended to other disease states and immunological phenotypes. Roughly uniform sequencing depth across donors was assumed in presence/absence analyses, although this assumption may not hold. Linkage disequilibrium might explain the correlated functional status among segregating V segments, but an unknown experimental factor could not be ruled out. Cytomegalovirus status was reported to be diagnosed by the classifier with high specificity and sensitivity in both the original and validation cohorts.

Trimming accounts for 4 bases at V and 6 bases at J, while the number of junction bases matched to no gene is 8. From the cysteine up to the phenylalanine, the CDR3 has a length of 17 residues. The CDR3 DNA has 51 bases and is translated from base 1. According to the germline V gene, CDR1 reads SGHTA and CDR2 reads FQGNSA. Details on this clone: The target of this receptor is not known. There are no base qualities to consult, and no much larger clone falls within one base.

The cohort comprised more than 550 healthy bone marrow donors. All cohort members were sampled while nominally healthy, although unrecorded immune exposures were likely present. The donor was CMV seronegative and belonged to the group of more than 300 seronegative cohort members. Each donor provided a peripheral blood sample, and peripheral blood mononuclear cells were used for TCR beta sequencing. The Qiagen DNeasy Blood Extraction Kit was used to extract genomic DNA from the blood cell samples. The TCR originated in a woman in her 30s in good health and CMV-seronegative. Specimen: PBMCs. This sequence uses TRBV7-2 and TRBJ2-1, with 14 bases matching TRBD2. The bases are TGTGCCAGCAGCTCACCCCTTGGACTAGCGGGAGGCAATGAGCAGTTCTTC. This yields the protein CASSSPLGLAGGNEQFF.